The T cell receptor (beta chain) described here comes from a study of T cell repertoires in cytomegalovirus infection. Study summary: In public TCR beta signatures, there were indications of both CMV infection and matching HLA type.

Germline V gene sequence: CDR1 SGHTA, CDR2 FQGNSA. CDR3 size: 16 residues. Trimming removed 3 bases from V and 8 bases from J; junction bases left unmatched: 11. TCRdb analysed the reads with MiXCR anew, one entry per CDR3 protein. The sample lists about 360,000 distinct CDR3 sequences; about a sixth were seen once. This clonotype was recorded at least ten times. Its target is not known. Study outcomes and limitations: Within the response measured ex vivo, HLA-C-restricted CMV-specific TCR beta clonotypes were dominant. People with CMV and the relevant HLA were identified by cumulative public TCR beta family frequency.

This chain joins TRBV7-2 and TRBJ2-1; 9 bases fit TRBD2. This TCR was recovered from a human donor in good health (CMV status not recorded). Some clones in this sample may be carry-over from other donors' samples. Sequencing was performed on PBMCs. This chain's CDR3 is CASSFNSGGRWDEQFF. The CDR3 DNA reads as TGTGCCAGCAGCTTTAATAGCGGGGGTCGTTGGGATGAGCAGTTCTTC.